This section outlines one T cell receptor (beta chain) sequence together with its context. The data belong to a study of blood T cell repertoires in COVID-19. Repertoires were generated with immunoSEQ multiplex PCR, while TCRdb's copy carries only in-frame clones and drops some. The sample records under 150,000 clones, roughly 85% being singletons. The CDR3 runs to 17 residues. Trimming at V came to 5 bases and at J to 4 bases, leaving 11 bases not matched to a gene. CDR1 is KGHDR and CDR2 is SFDVKD in the germline V gene. This receptor was taken from a man aged 55 to 69 with acute or convalescent COVID-19. The chain recombines TRBV24-1 with TRBJ2-2; 8 nucleotides agree with TRBD1. The sequenced sample consisted of peripheral blood. The CDR3 coding sequence is TGTGCCACCAGTGTGGGAGTCAGGGGGCGGTTCACCGGGGAGCTGTTTTTT. It specifies CATSVGVRGRFTGELFF.